This T cell receptor beta chain is from a study of cytomegalovirus exposure and HLA in healthy donors. The PCR contained 60 Vbeta and 13 Jbeta primers. Measured with immunoSEQ multiplex PCR; TCRdb has only the in-frame clones, and not every one. The repertoire consists of fewer than 65,000 clones, with roughly 80% occurring once and the leading ten covering roughly 1.5%. The CDR3 has 18 amino acids. Germline assignment: CDR1 MGHRA and CDR2 YSYEKL. Losses at the gene ends were 1 base for V and 6 bases for J; bases not matched to a gene: 15. The sample consisted of PBMCs. The rearrangement links TRBV4-1 to TRBJ2-3; 8 nucleotides align to TRBD1. The TCR was taken from a man aged 30 to 45 in good health and CMV-seronegative. For the CDR3, the DNA is TGCGCCAGCAGCCAAGCCCGAGGACAGGGCGGATGGTTGGATACGCAGTATTTT. Protein: CASSQARGQGGWLDTQYF.